The 27 T cell receptor beta chains below come from one sample, sequenced in a study of blood T cell repertoires in COVID-19. Assay: immunoSEQ multiplex PCR; the TCRdb copy retains only in-frame clones and omits some. The sample has about 190,000 clones, roughly 80% seen once. Sequencing used peripheral blood. The origin of the receptors is a woman aged 40 to 55 with acute or convalescent COVID-19.

This clone has a single count. The chain employs TRBV30 and TRBJ1-5; no definite D call. V lost 2 bases and J 7 bases, leaving 9 bases between the germline ends. Germline CDR1 GTSNPN, CDR2 SVGIG (reference sequence). The CDR3 is 12 amino acids. The CDR3 reads CAWSLEGQPQHF. The CDR3 region has the DNA TGTGCCTGGAGTCTCGAGGGACAGCCCCAGCATTTT.

The chain has TRBV2 and TRBJ2-7; D remains unclear. The CDR3 totals 12 residues. Germline CDR1 SNHLY, CDR2 FYNNEI. The V end was cut by 7 bases, the J end by 5 bases, with 12 bases between. This chain's CDR3 is CASTQAPNEQYF. The CDR3, as DNA: TGTGCCAGCACGCAGGCCCCGAACGAGCAGTACTTC.

The chain employs TRBV30 and TRBJ2-1, with 8 bases identical to TRBD1. V lost 7 bases to trimming and J lost 9 bases; unmatched junction nucleotides: 14. The length of the CDR3 is 14 residues. The germline V gene has CDR1 GTSNPN and CDR2 SVGIG (reference sequence). The CDR3 protein is CASRAGGGYSEQFF. CDR3 DNA sequence: TGTGCCTCCAGGGCAGGGGGCGGTTATAGTGAGCAGTTCTTC. Together with reference TRBV30 and TRBJ2-1, the CDR3 gives the full variable domain: SQTIHQWPATLVQPVGSPLSLECTVEGTSNPNLYWYRQAAGRGLQLLFYSVGIGQISSEVPQNLSASRPQDRQFILSSKKLLLSDSGFYLCASRAGGGYSEQFFGPGTRLTVL.

This rearrangement joins TRBV27 to TRBJ2-5; 9 positions match TRBD2. V shed 4 bases, J shed 3 bases, and the junction held 9 bases outside the gene matches. The CDR3 spans 16 residues. The V gene's germline CDR1 is MNHEY and CDR2 SMNVEV (reference sequence). This CDR3 is CASSSLSIAGEETQYF. In nucleotides, the CDR3 is TGTGCCAGCAGTTCCCTATCCATAGCGGGAGAAGAGACCCAGTACTTC.

V gene TRBV3-1 (or the pseudogene TRBV3-2) combines with J gene TRBJ2-2; 10 positions agree with TRBD1. Germline CDR1 and CDR2: LGHDT and YNNKEL (reference sequence). This CDR3 is 14 amino acids long. After removal of 2 bases from V and 11 bases from J, the junction contained 5 bases not matched to a gene. The CDR3 bases are TGTGCCAGCAGCCAACGAGACAGGGGGCCTGAGCTGTTTTTT. Translating it yields CASSQRDRGPELFF.

V and J are TRBV6-5 and TRBJ1-2, with 7 positions matching TRBD1. The V gene's germline CDR1 is MNHEY and CDR2 SVGAGI. V shed 0 bases, J shed 4 bases, and the junction held 2 bases outside the gene matches. The CDR3 runs 14 residues. Written as DNA, the CDR3 is TGTGCCAGCAGTTACTCGGGACAGAGCTATGGCTACACCTTC. Residues: CASSYSGQSYGYTF.

This sequence joins TRBV12-3 or TRBV12-4 and TRBJ1-2; no clear D gene. V shed 2 bases and J shed 4 bases, with 8 bases lying between them. The CDR3 has 13 amino acids. The CDR3 DNA follows: TGTGCCAGCAGTTTATTGTCGGGCTATGGCTACACCTTC. Encoded protein: CASSLLSGYGYTF.

As regards this clone: The conserved closing phenylalanine or tryptophan is absent in this CDR3, likely reflecting a read error. The DNA is omitted, as the CDR3 cannot be located on it reliably, and the CDR3 follows TCRdb's listing. This sequence joins TRBV21-1 and TRBJ2-6; the table's D call of TRBD1 was not tested on the DNA. TRBV21-1 is termed a pseudogene. The CDR3 sequence runs 8 residues, both termini included. Here the CDR3 reads CASSKWGR.

The gene calls are TRBV18 and TRBJ1-4; D is unresolved. The CDR3 has 14 residues. Trimming shortened V by 6 bases and J by 5 bases, and 13 bases separated the two germline ends. Germline V gene lookup returns CDR1 KGHSH and CDR2 LQKENI. The CDR3 region is CASSPMGGNEKLFF. The CDR3 bases are TGTGCCAGCTCCCCTATGGGAGGGAATGAAAAACTGTTTTTT.

The chain couples TRBV14 to TRBJ2-7, with a weak D call TRBD2 (6 bases). This CDR3 spans 13 amino acids. Trimming removed 0 bases at V and 7 bases at J, with 10 bases between. CDR1 and CDR2 from the germline V gene are SGHDN and FVKESK. This chain's CDR3 is CASSQEIRGEQYF. CDR3 DNA sequence: TGTGCCAGCAGCCAAGAAATCCGGGGGGAGCAGTACTTC.

The rearrangement joins TRBV28 to TRBJ1-5; D is possibly TRBD1 (5 bases). The V gene lost 7 bases and the J gene lost 4 bases, with 11 bases spanning the gap. Germline CDR1 MDHEN, CDR2 SYDVKM. The CDR3 sequence is 13 residues long. The CDR3: CASTSTANQPQHF. The CDR3 DNA sequence: TGTGCCAGCACCTCGACAGCTAATCAGCCCCAGCATTTT.

The J gene is TRBJ1-4, the V gene TRBV7-9; 7 bases line up with TRBD1. Germline V gene lookup returns CDR1 SEHNR and CDR2 FQNEAQ (reference sequence). The CDR3 spans 15 residues. Trimming removed 5 bases from V and 5 bases from J; junction bases left unmatched: 8. The CDR3 here is CASSPGQNRNEKLFF. The CDR3 DNA reads TGTGCCAGCAGCCCGGGACAGAACAGGAATGAAAAACTGTTTTTT.

To note about this clone: The germline gene is not matched at one end of the junction; a read error may be the cause. The chain uses TRBV4-2 and TRBJ2-3, with a possible D match to TRBD2 (6 bases). The CDR3 is 12 residues long. Germline assignment: CDR1 LGHNA and CDR2 YNFKEQ. The CDR3: CASRQGGDTQYF. Here the CDR3 DNA reads TGTGCCAGCAGACAAGGAGGGGATACGCAGTATTTT.

J is TRBJ2-7 and V is TRBV3-1 (or the pseudogene TRBV3-2), with 11 positions matching TRBD2. Per the germline V gene, CDR1 is LGHDT and CDR2 is YNNKEL (reference sequence). J gave up 4 bases and V 4 bases, and 6 bases lay outside the gene matches. The CDR3 is 15 amino acids. In DNA form, the CDR3 reads TGTGCCAGCAGCCCGCGACTAGCGGGACGGTACGAGCAGTACTTC. Its translation: CASSPRLAGRYEQYF.

The chain uses TRBV18 and TRBJ1-5; 7 nucleotides agree with TRBD1. This CDR3 comprises 14 residues. Germline CDR1 and CDR2: KGHSH and LQKENI. V shed 6 bases, J shed 7 bases, and the junction held 9 bases outside the gene matches. CDR3 sequence (DNA): TGTGCCAGCTCCCCTGGGACAGTAGGCCAGCCCCAGCATTTT. The encoded protein is CASSPGTVGQPQHF.

This clone was seen just once. This chain links TRBV28 with TRBJ1-5; D gene unclear. V lost 6 bases and J 3 bases, leaving 15 bases between the germline ends. CDR1 is MDHEN, CDR2 SYDVKM, per germline. The CDR3 runs 15 residues. CDR3 nucleotides: TGTGCCAGCAGACCTGGTGGTGCCTACAATCAGCCCCAGCATTTT. Protein sequence: CASRPGGAYNQPQHF.

CDR3 amino acids: CASSFYPLKTGNNQPQHF. The CDR3 DNA sequence: TGTGCCAGCAGTTTCTACCCACTTAAGACCGGGAACAATCAGCCCCAGCATTTT. The chain couples TRBV28 to TRBJ1-5, with D unresolved. Deletions cut 3 bases from V and 3 bases from J, with 21 bases between. The CDR3 consists of 18 residues. Germline V gene sequence: CDR1 MDHEN, CDR2 SYDVKM.

CDR3 amino acids: CASTRYTEAFF. The CDR3 DNA sequence: TGTGCCAGTACCAGGTACACTGAAGCTTTCTTT. The chain joins TRBV19 to TRBJ1-1; D gene ambiguous. The CDR3 runs 11 residues. V lost 7 bases and J 3 bases, leaving 6 bases between the germline ends. The germline V gene encodes CDR1 LNHDA and CDR2 SQIVND (reference sequence). The full variable domain, its missing parts supplied by reference TRBV19 and TRBJ1-1, is DGGITQSPKYLFRKEGQNVTLSCEQNLNHDAMYWYRQDPGQGLRLIYYSQIVNDFQKGDIAEGYSVSREKKESFPLTVTSAQKNPTAFYLCASTRYTEAFFGQGTRLTVV.

The chain joins TRBV7-6 to TRBJ2-7, with 9 positions matching TRBD2. The CDR3 sequence is 17 residues long. Germline-derived CDR1 and CDR2 are SGHVS and FNYEAQ. Trimming at V came to 1 base and at J to 5 bases, leaving 12 bases not matched to a gene. In DNA, the CDR3 is TGTGCCAGCAGCTTAGTTTACAGCGGGAGGAGGAAAAACGAGCAGTACTTC. It encodes CASSLVYSGRRKNEQYF. Drawing the rest from reference TRBV7-6 and TRBJ2-7, the complete variable domain is GAGVSQSPRYKVTKRGQDVALRCDPISGHVSLYWYRQALGQGPEFLTYFNYEAQQDKSGLPNDRFSAERPEGSISTLTIQRTEQRDSAMYRCASSLVYSGRRKNEQYFGPGTRLTVT.

CDR3 protein: CASSLPGTGTGEQYF. The CDR3 nucleotides read TGTGCCAGCAGTCTCCCCGGGACAGGGACCGGCGAGCAGTACTTC. This chain joins TRBV28 and TRBJ2-7; 9 bases map to TRBD1. The V segment lost 5 bases and the J segment 6 bases; nucleotides outside the gene matches: 11. The CDR3 is 15 amino acids. Per germline, CDR1 MDHEN and CDR2 SYDVKM.

Only a few counts were recorded for this clone. The rearrangement joins TRBV19 to TRBJ1-2; 12 bases agree with TRBD1. This CDR3 has 17 amino acids. The J segment lost 6 bases and the V segment lost 6 bases, leaving 14 bases of the junction unmatched. CDR1 and CDR2 (germline): LNHDA, SQIVND (reference sequence). CDR3 sequence reads: CASRTGTGGGNFHGYTF. The DNA of the CDR3 is TGTGCCAGTAGGACCGGGACAGGGGGCGGAAATTTCCATGGCTACACCTTC.

The rearrangement uses TRBV5-6 and TRBJ1-1; no reliable D call. Trimming took 2 bases from V and 7 from J, leaving 9 bases between them. Germline-derived CDR1 and CDR2 are SGHDT and YYEEEE. This CDR3 has 12 residues. For the CDR3, the DNA is TGTGCCAGCAGCTTTCAGCGATATGAAGCTTTCTTT. Its translation is CASSFQRYEAFF.

This clone was counted between two and nine times. The chain couples TRBV28 to TRBJ1-4, with 11 bases fitting TRBD1. V lost 4 bases to trimming and J lost 7 bases; unmatched junction nucleotides: 8. The germline CDR1 and CDR2 sequences are MDHEN and SYDVKM. The CDR3 runs to 16 residues. In DNA form, the CDR3 reads TGTGCCAGCAGTTCGGGACAGGGGGGTCGGCGTGAAAAACTGTTTTTT. Its protein is CASSSGQGGRREKLFF.

A single count supports this clone. The V call is TRBV10-3, the J call TRBJ1-1; weak D call: TRBD1 (5 bases). From germline, CDR1 is ENHRY and CDR2 SYGVKD. The ends were cut back, 7 bases at V and 1 base at J, with 13 bases in the middle. The CDR3 loop spans 14 amino acids. CDR3 DNA: TGTGCCATCATGGACTCGGGGGGGAACACTGAAGCTTTCTTT. Translating gives CAIMDSGGNTEAFF.

This clone was counted only a few times. The V gene is TRBV28, the J gene TRBJ1-2; D gene ambiguous. The CDR3 length is 16 residues. CDR1 is MDHEN and CDR2 is SYDVKM in the germline V gene. Trimming cost V 3 bases and J 0 bases, with 14 bases left between them. The CDR3 DNA is TGTGCCAGCAGTTTTAGTTTGGGCAGAACTAACTATGGCTACACCTTC. It is translated as CASSFSLGRTNYGYTF.

The chain carries TRBV27 and TRBJ2-7; D may be TRBD1 (6 bases). V was shortened by 5 bases and J by 5 bases, with 16 bases between the two germline ends. Germline V gene lookup returns CDR1 MNHEY and CDR2 SMNVEV (reference sequence). The CDR3 runs 14 residues. The CDR3 protein is CASSITGTSDEQYF. CDR3 nucleotides: TGTGCCAGCAGTATAACCGGGACAAGCGACGAGCAGTACTTC.

Comments on this clone: The sample contains more than one DNA sequence encoding this CDR3. This sequence joins TRBV30 and TRBJ2-7, with no clear D. Germline CDR1 GTSNPN, CDR2 SVGIG (reference sequence). The V end was cut by 0 bases, the J end by 4 bases, with 4 bases between. This CDR3 comprises 11 residues. CDR3: CAWSVRYEQYF. CDR3 bases: TGTGCCTGGAGTGTACGGTACGAGCAGTACTTC.